This TCR beta chain is drawn from a study of brain T cells in children with intractable seizures (dated by TCRdb to the early 2020s). Study-level background: A NanoString immunology panel was first used to screen resected brain tissue from around 55 pediatric epilepsy surgery cases for immune gene transcripts. Among the roughly twelve selected surgery cases, eight also had pre-surgery blood sequenced, leaving four with brain tissue only.

The immunoSEQ assay was applied to genomic DNA to generate the TCR beta chain sequences. The authors' pipeline ran thus. CDR3 sequences not starting with the conserved framework cysteine at position 104 were manually removed. Clonality was calculated as one minus the normalized Shannon's Diversity Index, with values ranging from 0 (maximal diversity) to 1 (oligoclonal). Chi-squared comparison-of-proportions tests assessed whether the same CDR3 differed in frequency between samples, such as brain versus blood. Public clonotypes were found through immuneACCESS searches, while the VDJdb browser was used to judge similarity to known antiviral clonotypes. What TCRdb holds here is the immuneACCESS table cut down to in-frame rearrangements. Part of the clones is not present; checked against another copy, under half of the missing clones reflect an unresolved V gene, and the others are unexplained. From that table come the V and J calls and clone size; the DNA was used to work out D and trimming. The sample table shows under 400,000 clones, and over 85% are seen once. The ten largest make up around 6% of the sample.

The time point label here, explained by the study, means: blood from clinic visit 5 months post-surgery; TSC patient then seizure free. Surgery cases with the highest brain T cell transcript signatures were selected for TCR beta chain sequencing of brain tissue and, where available, blood. Patients had been treated with at least one anti-epileptic drug before surgery. TCR-sequenced patients were children with drug-resistant epilepsy due to tuberous sclerosis complex, focal cortical dysplasia, Rasmussen encephalitis or hemimegalencephaly. Bulk genomic DNA was isolated from unsorted brain tissue and whole blood using the Monarch genomic DNA purification kit. What the research found in general, with its limitations: Because sequencing depth differed between pre- and post-surgery blood, the absence of clones from the pre-surgery sample may reflect undersampling. Viral specificity was inferred only from CDR3 sequence similarity, and patients' HCMV serostatus was unknown.

In regard to this clone: This receptor's antigen is unknown. No much larger clonotype is one base removed from it; base qualities were not supplied.

This TCR came from a boy under two years old with tuberous sclerosis and intractable seizures. Specimen: peripheral blood, collected roughly 5 months after surgery.

This receptor carries the CDR3 CASSVTQGDYGYTF. The DNA sequence is as follows: TGTGCCAGCAGCGTCACCCAGGGAGACTATGGCTACACCTTC. The chain links TRBV9 with TRBJ1-2; matching of 5 bases hints at TRBD1 as the D gene. The CDR3 has 14 amino acids, counting the end cysteine and phenylalanine. Only the CDR3 DNA is retained, 42 bases long and in frame from the first base. CDR1 and CDR2, looked up from the germline V gene, are SGDLS and YYNGEE. V is cut by 2 bases and J by 3 bases, and the space between the germline ends is 11 bases.